The 10 T cell receptor beta chains below come from one sample, sequenced in a study of T cell repertoires in cytomegalovirus infection. MiXCR, run by TCRdb on the reads, gives a single entry per CDR3 protein. The sample records under 120,000 distinct CDR3 sequences, under 50% being singletons. These receptors lack a known antigen. The material was CD8+ T cells from cultured PBMCs, obtained from culture after CMV antigen stimulation. These TCRs come from a human donor in good health (CMV status not recorded). Some clones in this sample may be carry-over from other donors' samples.

The chain links TRBV2 to TRBJ2-2; possibly TRBD1 for D (6 bases). This CDR3 has 13 amino acids. CDR1 and CDR2 from the germline V gene are SNHLY and FYNNEI. V gave up 7 bases and J gave up 3 bases, with 9 bases separating them. The CDR3, as DNA: TGTGCCAGCAAGGACAGCGACACCGGGGAGCTGTTTTTT. Protein sequence: CASKDSDTGELFF.

The genes are TRBV4-1 and TRBJ1-1; 7 nucleotides agree with TRBD1. V lost 0 bases and J lost 7; bases outside the gene matches: 2. This CDR3 contains 13 residues. CDR1 and CDR2 from the germline V gene are MGHRA and YSYEKL. The CDR3 DNA reads as TGCGCCAGCAGCCAAGATAGGACAGGTGAAGCTTTCTTT. It specifies CASSQDRTGEAFF.

This chain uses TRBV5-1 with TRBJ1-5, with 8 bases that match TRBD1. The trim removed 4 bases at V and 5 bases at J, leaving 11 bases unmatched. The CDR3 has 16 residues. Germline values: CDR1 SGHRS, CDR2 YFSETQ. The CDR3 sequence is CASSPQPGQVYQPQHF. For the CDR3, the DNA is TGCGCCAGCAGCCCACAGCCGGGACAGGTATATCAGCCCCAGCATTTT. The full variable domain, its missing parts supplied by reference TRBV5-1 and TRBJ1-5, is KAGVTQTPRYLIKTRGQQVTLSCSPISGHRSVSWYQQTPGQGLQFLFEYFSETQRNKGNFPGRFSGRQFSNSRSEMNVSTLELGDSALYLCASSPQPGQVYQPQHFGDGTRLSIL.

The gene calls are TRBV9 and TRBJ1-2; maybe TRBD1 (5 bases). V lost 3 bases, J lost 0 bases, and 18 bases lay in between. This CDR3 comprises 17 residues. The germline CDR1 and CDR2 sequences are SGDLS and YYNGEE. CDR3 nucleotide sequence: TGTGCCAGCAGCGGCCTAAAAAGGGACTTCTCTAACTATGGCTACACCTTC. Protein sequence: CASSGLKRDFSNYGYTF.

The chain couples TRBV10-1 to TRBJ2-1; 7 bases match TRBD1. CDR3 size: 11 residues. Trimming took 5 bases from V and 12 from J; bases not matched to a gene: 4. Germline V gives CDR1 WNHNN, CDR2 SYGVQD (reference sequence). CDR3 bases: TGCGCCAGCAGTAAATCAGGGGGGCAGTTCTTC. Residues: CASSKSGGQFF.

CDR3 residues: CASSLPGFTGELFF. CDR3 nucleotide sequence: TGTGCCAGCAGCCTCCCCGGGTTCACCGGGGAGCTGTTTTTT. The chain joins TRBV6-2 or TRBV6-3 to TRBJ2-2; D is unresolved. V dropped 6 bases and J dropped 4 bases, with 12 bases sitting between them. CDR3 length: 14 residues. Germline CDR1 reads MNHEY; CDR2 reads SVGEGT.

This clonotype was observed many times. The gene calls are TRBV20-1 and TRBJ1-1; D is possibly TRBD1 (5 bases). V was shortened by 0 bases and J by 2 bases, with 13 bases between the two germline ends. The CDR3 has 15 amino acids. CDR1 and CDR2 from the germline V gene are DFQATT and SNEGSKA (reference sequence). The CDR3 protein is CSARDPRGGNTEAFF. DNA for the CDR3: TGCAGTGCTAGAGATCCCCGGGGGGGTAACACTGAAGCTTTCTTT.

V gene TRBV28 combines with J gene TRBJ2-2, with D perhaps TRBD2 (5 bases). This CDR3 spans 14 amino acids. CDR1 is MDHEN, CDR2 SYDVKM, per germline. With 6 bases removed from V and 3 bases from J, the gap between germline ends came to 11 bases. Written as DNA, the CDR3 is TGTGCCAGCAGCCTCGGGGAGTACACCGGGGAGCTGTTTTTT. It is translated as CASSLGEYTGELFF. Using reference TRBV28 and TRBJ2-2 for the parts outside the CDR3, the full variable domain is DVKVTQSSRYLVKRTGEKVFLECVQDMDHENMFWYRQDPGLGLRLIYFSYDVKMKEKGDIPEGYSVSREKKERFSLILESASTNQTSMYLCASSLGEYTGELFFGEGSRLTVL.

This clonotype has only a few counts. The J gene is TRBJ2-4, the V gene TRBV7-9; 9 nucleotides agree with TRBD1. With V trimmed by 1 base and J by 0 bases, 4 bases remained unmatched. This CDR3 has 17 amino acids. Germline CDR1 reads SEHNR; CDR2 reads FQNEAQ (reference sequence). This CDR3 is CASSLVGQGLAKNIQYF. The CDR3 DNA is TGTGCCAGCAGCTTAGTGGGACAGGGCCTAGCCAAAAACATTCAGTACTTC.

The chain links TRBV4-1 to TRBJ2-2; no clear D gene. This CDR3 has 17 residues. Germline V lookup: CDR1 MGHRA, CDR2 YSYEKL. V was clipped by 4 bases and J by 4 bases, with 19 bases between them. The CDR3 sequence is CASSPDPSPMGTGELFF. For the CDR3, the DNA is TGCGCCAGCAGCCCGGATCCCTCGCCGATGGGCACCGGGGAGCTGTTTTTT.